The rows below give T cell receptor beta chains drawn from one sample of a study of radiation and T cells in renal cell carcinoma. The repertoire was sequenced with immunoSEQ multiplex PCR; TCRdb's copy has only in-frame clones and lacks some. The repertoire includes 97,000 or so clones, around 83% of them detected once, and approximately 7.8% sits in the top ten. This specimen consisted of blood, obtained from a patient whose treatment included radiotherapy and nephrectomy. These receptors came from a man in his 60s with renal cell carcinoma. Both conserved end residues are part of each CDR3. The order of the fields is CDR3 protein, CDR3 DNA, D gene, clone size, V gene, J gene. The D gene is left open where the match is weak. The size field is filled for only some rows; it gives once, few, many or a size class.

CDR3: CASSFRAGDALDTQYF
DNA: TGTGCCAGCAGTTTCCGTGCGGGAGACGCGTTAGATACGCAGTATTTT
D: TRBD2
size: -
V: TRBV13
J: TRBJ2-3

CDR3: CASSLTGGEQFF
DNA: TGTGCCAGCAGCTTAACCGGAGGTGAGCAGTTCTTC
D: -
size: -
V: TRBV7-8
J: TRBJ2-1

CDR3: CAISGGTGLNYEQYF
DNA: TGTGCCATCAGTGGAGGCACGGGACTCAACTACGAGCAGTACTTC
D: -
size: -
V: TRBV10-3
J: TRBJ2-7

CDR3: CASSLVLTRSSYEQYF
DNA: TGTGCCAGCAGTTTAGTTCTGACAAGGAGCTCCTACGAGCAGTACTTC
D: -
size: -
V: TRBV28
J: TRBJ2-7

CDR3: CASRGGEFAGYTF
DNA: TGTGCCAGCAGAGGAGGGGAATTCGCTGGCTACACCTTC
D: -
size: -
V: TRBV2
J: TRBJ1-2

CDR3: CASSEDLAGVYEQYF
DNA: TGTGCCAGCAGTGAAGATCTAGCGGGAGTCTACGAGCAGTACTTC
D: TRBD2
size: -
V: TRBV2
J: TRBJ2-7

CDR3: CAGRKGNTGELFF
DNA: TGTGCCGGAAGGAAGGGGAACACCGGGGAGCTGTTTTTT
D: -
size: -
V: TRBV19
J: TRBJ2-2

CDR3: CASSYEGRHEQYF
DNA: TGTGCCAGCAGTTACGAGGGCCGCCACGAGCAGTACTTC
D: -
size: -
V: TRBV6-5
J: TRBJ2-7

CDR3: CASREGLAGQTQYF
DNA: TGTGCCAGCAGGGAAGGACTAGCGGGGCAGACCCAGTACTTC
D: TRBD2
size: -
V: TRBV28
J: TRBJ2-5

CDR3: CASSMIVAATNEKLFF
DNA: TGTGCCAGCAGCATGATAGTGGCAGCAACTAATGAAAAACTGTTTTTT
D: -
size: -
V: TRBV7-9
J: TRBJ1-4

CDR3: CASSPPQSGSPPFF
DNA: TGTGCCAGCTCACCACCCCAGAGCGGGAGCCCTCCGTTCTTC
D: TRBD2
size: -
V: TRBV18
J: TRBJ2-1

CDR3: CASSLGQGGTRTSDYEQYF
DNA: TGTGCCAGCAGCTTAGGGCAGGGGGGGACTCGGACTAGCGATTACGAGCAGTACTTC
D: TRBD2
size: -
V: TRBV11-2
J: TRBJ2-7

CDR3: CASSIRPNYGYTF
DNA: TGTGCCAGTAGTATCCGGCCTAACTATGGCTACACCTTC
D: -
size: -
V: TRBV19
J: TRBJ1-2

CDR3: CASSARGRDEQYF
DNA: TGTGCCAGCAGCGCCAGGGGTCGGGACGAGCAGTACTTC
D: -
size: -
V: TRBV9
J: TRBJ2-7

CDR3: CASSLRVPPSIYGYTF
DNA: TGCGCCAGCAGCTTGCGGGTGCCCCCCTCTATTTATGGCTACACCTTC
D: -
size: -
V: TRBV5-1
J: TRBJ1-2

CDR3: CASSQDHRTRPPPGELFF
DNA: TGTGCCAGCAGCCAAGATCATCGGACAAGACCTCCTCCCGGGGAGCTGTTTTTT
D: -
size: once
V: TRBV4-2
J: TRBJ2-2

CDR3: CASSLALSGYTF
DNA: TGTGCCAGCAGCTTAGCGCTATCTGGCTACACCTTC
D: -
size: -
V: TRBV7-9
J: TRBJ1-2

CDR3: CAISESPSGRADTQYF
DNA: TGTGCCATCAGTGAGTCACCTAGCGGGAGGGCAGATACGCAGTATTTT
D: TRBD2
size: -
V: TRBV10-3
J: TRBJ2-3

CDR3: CASSANLDHTEAFF
DNA: TGTGCCAGCAGTGCCAACCTTGACCACACTGAAGCTTTCTTT
D: -
size: few
V: TRBV6-4
J: TRBJ1-1

CDR3: CASSLPTGSQHF
DNA: TGTGCCAGCAGCTTACCTACAGGGTCTCAGCACTTC
D: -
size: -
V: TRBV5-6
J: TRBJ2-7

CDR3: CASSQSGQVLNQPQHF
DNA: TGTGCCAGCAGCCAGAGCGGACAGGTCCTCAATCAGCCCCAGCATTTT
D: TRBD1
size: -
V: TRBV7-8
J: TRBJ1-5

CDR3: CASSLTRAGWSTEAFF
DNA: TGTGCCAGCAGCTTGACGCGGGCGGGGTGGAGCACTGAAGCTTTCTTT
D: -
size: -
V: TRBV5-6
J: TRBJ1-1

CDR3: CASSPIGTGYEEVTDTQYF
DNA: TGCGCCAGCAGCCCTATAGGGACAGGGTACGAGGAGGTTACAGATACGCAGTATTTT
D: TRBD1
size: once
V: TRBV5-1
J: TRBJ2-3

CDR3: CASSVAGTNQETQYF
DNA: TGTGCCAGCAGCGTGGCCGGGACAAACCAAGAGACCCAGTACTTC
D: -
size: -
V: TRBV7-3
J: TRBJ2-5

CDR3: CASSMQATGVSNQPQHF
DNA: TGTGCCAGTAGTATGCAGGCGACAGGGGTTAGCAATCAGCCCCAGCATTTT
D: TRBD1
size: -
V: TRBV19
J: TRBJ1-5

CDR3: CASSLGWGRPKETQYF
DNA: TGTGCCAGCAGTTTAGGCTGGGGCAGGCCCAAAGAGACCCAGTACTTC
D: -
size: few
V: TRBV6-5
J: TRBJ2-5

CDR3: CASSQVTGSYEQYF
DNA: TGCGCCAGCAGCCAAGTGACAGGTAGCTACGAGCAGTACTTC
D: -
size: -
V: TRBV4-1
J: TRBJ2-7

CDR3: CASSLQGAAGLQETQYF
DNA: TGCGCCAGCAGCTTACAGGGGGCAGCAGGTCTACAAGAGACCCAGTACTTC
D: TRBD1
size: -
V: TRBV5-1
J: TRBJ2-5

CDR3: CASSQWKGASPYNEQFF
DNA: TGTGCCAGCAGCCAGTGGAAGGGGGCTAGCCCGTACAATGAGCAGTTCTTC
D: TRBD1
size: -
V: TRBV14
J: TRBJ2-1

CDR3: CASSPPWVASTDTQYF
DNA: TGTGCCAGCAGCCCCCCGTGGGTCGCTAGCACAGATACGCAGTATTTT
D: -
size: -
V: TRBV7-9
J: TRBJ2-3

CDR3: CASSLAPGATNEQFF
DNA: TGTGCCAGCAGCTTGGCCCCAGGGGCAACGAATGAGCAGTTCTTC
D: -
size: -
V: TRBV5-6
J: TRBJ2-1

CDR3: CASTSTGTSGSSEQFF
DNA: TGTGCCAGCACCTCCACTGGGACTAGCGGGAGCAGTGAGCAGTTCTTC
D: TRBD2
size: once
V: TRBV11-3
J: TRBJ2-1

CDR3: CASSRGGAGQSSYEQYF
DNA: TGTGCCAGCAGCCGTGGAGGGGCGGGCCAGAGCTCCTACGAGCAGTACTTC
D: -
size: -
V: TRBV11-3
J: TRBJ2-7

CDR3: CASSVDSSGQPQHF
DNA: TGCGCCAGCAGCGTGGACAGCTCAGGTCAGCCCCAGCATTTT
D: -
size: -
V: TRBV5-1
J: TRBJ1-5

CDR3: CASSSRGTVTEAFF
DNA: TGTGCCAGCAGCTCGAGGGGTACGGTCACTGAAGCTTTCTTT
D: -
size: -
V: TRBV5-4
J: TRBJ1-1

CDR3: CASSLGGSDTQYF
DNA: TGTGCCAGCAGCTTAGGCGGGTCAGATACGCAGTATTTT
D: -
size: -
V: TRBV11-2
J: TRBJ2-3

CDR3: CASSFLGGHSGNTIYF
DNA: TGTGCCAGCAGTTTTCTTGGCGGCCACTCTGGAAACACCATATATTTT
D: -
size: -
V: TRBV28
J: TRBJ1-3

CDR3: CASSQDRLTTYNEQFF
DNA: TGCGCCAGCAGCCAAGATAGGTTGACAACCTACAATGAGCAGTTCTTC
D: -
size: -
V: TRBV4-3
J: TRBJ2-1

CDR3: CASRNRGPESQPQHF
DNA: TGTGCCAGCAGAAATAGAGGCCCAGAAAGTCAGCCCCAGCATTTT
D: -
size: -
V: TRBV28
J: TRBJ1-5

CDR3: CASSQEGAGGFAQYF
DNA: TGCGCCAGCAGCCAAGAGGGAGCGGGAGGGTTTGCGCAGTATTTT
D: TRBD2
size: -
V: TRBV4-3
J: TRBJ2-3

CDR3: CASSLGPGVGYGYTF
DNA: TGTGCCAGCAGCTTAGGTCCCGGTGTGGGCTATGGCTACACCTTC
D: -
size: -
V: TRBV7-9
J: TRBJ1-2

CDR3: CASAGPATNEKLFF
DNA: TGTGCCAGCGCAGGTCCCGCAACTAATGAAAAACTGTTTTTT
D: -
size: -
V: TRBV21-1
J: TRBJ1-4

CDR3: CASSLGVQGTGLLTF
DNA: TGTGCCAGCAGCTTGGGAGTGCAGGGGACAGGGCTTTTGACTTTC
D: TRBD1
size: -
V: TRBV5-8
J: TRBJ2-6